This T cell receptor (beta chain) was obtained from a study of Graves' ophthalmopathy and Graves' hyperthyroidism. The authors amplified TCR beta CDR3 regions, and they did so from RNA transcripts for repertoire sequencing. Second-round multiplex PCR followed a first-round RT-PCR using HTBI primers. TCRdb reanalysed the multiplex PCR reads using MiXCR and keeps one entry per CDR3 protein. The table records roughly 610,000 distinct CDR3 sequences, 20% to 25% of them present only once. CDR3 length: 17 amino acids. Trimming cost V 4 bases and J 1 base; bases outside gene matches: 11. Germline CDR1 and CDR2: ENHRY and SYGVKD. Orbital computed tomography, thyroid ultrasound, TRAb, serum thyroxine and clinical symptoms formed the basis of diagnosis. The source of the PBMCs was 10 ml of fresh peripheral blood.

The gene calls are TRBV10-3 and TRBJ1-1; TRBD1 agrees at 8 bases. The clonotype was recovered from a woman between 18 and 29 years old with stable Graves' hyperthyroidism. Some clones in this sample may be carry-over from other donors' samples. Sequenced input: peripheral blood. Here the CDR3 reads CAISGTRGQGKNTEAFF. As DNA, the CDR3 is TGTGCCATCAGTGGCACACGCGGACAGGGAAAGAACACTGAAGCTTTCTTT.